This T cell receptor beta chain emerged from a study of T cells in tuberculosis. Time point described: new active TB diagnosis, blood taken before or within 7 days of starting treatment. Confirmation came from sputum smear and/or culture positivity for M. tuberculosis. Libraries were prepared by immunoSEQ multiplex PCR; TCRdb keeps only in-frame clonotypes and omits some of them. The data show some 30,000 clones, with around 92% seen just once and 6.5% to 7% held by the top ten. CDR3 length: 15 residues. The V gene lost 2 bases and the J gene lost 1 base, with 12 bases spanning the gap. CDR1 SGHRS and CDR2 YFSETQ come from the germline V gene.

The chain has TRBV5-1 and TRBJ1-1, with D unclear. The sequence came from an adult with tuberculosis. Specimen: PBMCs, collected at tuberculosis diagnosis. In DNA, the CDR3 is TGCGCCAGCAGCTTCCAGGAGAGCGGGAACACTGAAGCTTTCTTT. This translates into CASSFQESGNTEAFF.